The clone carrying this T cell receptor (beta chain) has a count of ten or more. Its antigen is not identified. The sample comes from a study of T cells in Graves' hyperthyroidism and ophthalmopathy. Study conclusions and caveats: Researchers report that a 13 V-J model separated ophthalmopathy from stable hyperthyroidism.

Graves' hyperthyroidism is called stable when ophthalmopathy does not progress within 18 months. Clinical symptoms, serum thyroxine, TRAb, thyroid ultrasound and orbital computed tomography informed diagnoses. This CDR3 has 12 residues. The V gene's germline CDR1 is PRHDT and CDR2 FYEKMQ (reference sequence). The V end was cut by 8 bases, the J end by 0 bases, with 6 bases between. It was RNA transcripts that yielded the amplified TCR beta CDR3 regions. HTBI primers drove first-round RT-PCR of the TCR CDR3. One entry per CDR3 protein results from TCRdb running MiXCR on the multiplex PCR reads. The top ten hold roughly 53% of the sample, which has under 250,000 distinct CDR3 sequences, roughly 15% seen once.

The sequenced sample consisted of blood. The genes are TRBV13 and TRBJ2-3; no reliable D call. This TCR came from a man aged 50-59 years with Graves' hyperthyroidism. CDR3 nucleotides: TGTGCCAGCGTCTCTAGCACAGATACGCAGTATTTT. As protein: CASVSSTDTQYF. The full variable domain, completed using reference TRBV13 and TRBJ2-3, is AAGVIQSPRHLIKEKRETATLKCYPIPRHDTVYWYQQGPGQDPQFLISFYEKMQSDKGSIPDRFSAQQFSDYHSELNMSSLELGDSALYFCASVSSTDTQYFGPGTRLTVL.